This T cell receptor (beta chain) was documented in a study of blood T cells in healthy people across ages. Study-level findings and limits: The long-lived group displayed more naive CD4+ cells, plus higher diversity, than the aged donors did.

In this sample, this clonotype turned up many times. What it recognizes is unknown. A J-beta primer mix and a sample-barcoded 5' primer were used in a second PCR of roughly 6 to 11 cycles. One entry per CDR3 protein results from TCRdb running MiXCR on the 5' RACE reads. The sample carries approximately 810,000 distinct CDR3 sequences, 29% recorded once. V gave up 0 bases and J gave up 4 bases, with 13 bases separating them. CDR3 length equals 16 residues. From germline, CDR1 is SGHAT and CDR2 FQNNGV. Isolated PBMCs totaled at least 6 million in each sample. This clonotype originated in a woman of 80 years or more in good health. Sequencing was carried out using blood. This chain connects TRBV11-2 to TRBJ2-1, with D possibly TRBD2 on 7 matching bases. Written as DNA, the CDR3 is TGTGCCAGCAGCTTAGAACCGGGGGGCCGATACAATGAGCAGTTCTTC. It encodes CASSLEPGGRYNEQFF.